This T cell receptor (beta chain) was obtained from a study of T cell changes during pregnancy in multiple sclerosis. Germline CDR1 reads SGHRS; CDR2 reads YFSETQ. The CDR3 is 16 amino acids. V gave up 0 bases and J gave up 5 bases; unmatched junction bases: 4. The repertoire was sequenced with immunoSEQ multiplex PCR; TCRdb's copy has only in-frame clones and lacks some. The sample has fewer than 35,000 clones; about nine tenths are singletons. The clonotype was recovered from a female donor with multiple sclerosis, enrolled in a pregnancy study. The V call is TRBV5-1, the J call TRBJ2-1; the match to TRBD2 covers 11 bases. The material was CD8+ T cells from peripheral blood mononuclear cells, obtained in the second trimester of pregnancy. CDR3 loop: CASSLEGLAVNNEQFF. CDR3 DNA sequence: TGCGCCAGCAGCTTGGAGGGACTAGCGGTGAACAATGAGCAGTTCTTC.